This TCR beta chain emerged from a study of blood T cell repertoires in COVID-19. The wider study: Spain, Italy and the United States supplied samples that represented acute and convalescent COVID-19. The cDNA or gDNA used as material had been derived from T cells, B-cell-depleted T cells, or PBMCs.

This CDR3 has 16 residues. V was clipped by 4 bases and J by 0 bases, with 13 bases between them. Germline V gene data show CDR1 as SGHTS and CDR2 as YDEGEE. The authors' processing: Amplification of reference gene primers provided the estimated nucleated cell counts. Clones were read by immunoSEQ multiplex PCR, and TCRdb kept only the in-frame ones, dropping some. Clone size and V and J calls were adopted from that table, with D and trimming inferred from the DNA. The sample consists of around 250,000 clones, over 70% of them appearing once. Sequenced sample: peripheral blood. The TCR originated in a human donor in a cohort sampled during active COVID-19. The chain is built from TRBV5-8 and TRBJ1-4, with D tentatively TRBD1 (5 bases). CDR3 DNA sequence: TGTGCCAGCAGCGGCAGGGCGGGGACAACTAATGAAAAACTGTTTTTT. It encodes CASSGRAGTTNEKLFF.